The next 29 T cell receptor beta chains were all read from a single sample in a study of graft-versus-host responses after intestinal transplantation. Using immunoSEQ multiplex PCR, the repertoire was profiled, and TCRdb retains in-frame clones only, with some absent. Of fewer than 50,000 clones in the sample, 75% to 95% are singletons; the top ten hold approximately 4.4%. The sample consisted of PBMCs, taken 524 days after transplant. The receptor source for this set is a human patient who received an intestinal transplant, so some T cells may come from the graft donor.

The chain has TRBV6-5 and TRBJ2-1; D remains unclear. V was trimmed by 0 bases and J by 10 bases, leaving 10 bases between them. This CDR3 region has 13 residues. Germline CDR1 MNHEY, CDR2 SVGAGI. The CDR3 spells CASSYSTGPEQFF. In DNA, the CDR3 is TGTGCCAGCAGTTACTCCACGGGCCCGGAGCAGTTCTTC.

Here the CDR3 reads CASSARGEFGRRNNEQFF. CDR3 sequence (DNA): TGTGCCAGTAGCGCCAGGGGGGAGTTTGGGAGGCGGAACAATGAGCAGTTCTTC. The chain combines TRBV19 with TRBJ2-1; D may be TRBD1 (7 bases). CDR1 LNHDA and CDR2 SQIVND come from the germline V gene (reference sequence). V lost 6 bases to trimming and J lost 5 bases, with 26 bases between them. The CDR3 runs to 18 residues.

As DNA, the CDR3 is TGTGCCAGCAGCTTACGGGACAGGGGCATCTATGGCAATCAGCCCCAGCATTTT. Translation: CASSLRDRGIYGNQPQHF. The chain combines TRBV11-2 with TRBJ1-5; 10 nucleotides match TRBD1. Trimming cost V 2 bases and J 2 bases; bases outside gene matches: 9. CDR3 length: 18 amino acids. Germline V gene lookup returns CDR1 SGHAT and CDR2 FQNNGV.

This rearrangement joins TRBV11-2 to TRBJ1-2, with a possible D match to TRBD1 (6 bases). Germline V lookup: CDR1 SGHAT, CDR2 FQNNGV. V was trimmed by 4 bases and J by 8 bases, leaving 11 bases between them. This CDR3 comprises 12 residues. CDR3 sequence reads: CASSSEGEGYTF. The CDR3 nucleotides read TGTGCCAGCAGCTCGGAGGGGGAGGGCTACACCTTC.

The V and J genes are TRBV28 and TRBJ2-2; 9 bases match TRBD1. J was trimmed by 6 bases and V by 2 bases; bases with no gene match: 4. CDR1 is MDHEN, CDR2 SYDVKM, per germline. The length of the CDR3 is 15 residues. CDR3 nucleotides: TGTGCCAGCAGTTTAGCCACAGGGGGCCCCGGGGAGCTGTTTTTT. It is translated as CASSLATGGPGELFF.

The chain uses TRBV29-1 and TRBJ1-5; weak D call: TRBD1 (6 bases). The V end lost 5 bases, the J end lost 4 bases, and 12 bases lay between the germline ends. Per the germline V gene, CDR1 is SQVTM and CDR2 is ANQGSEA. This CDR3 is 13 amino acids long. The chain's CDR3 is CSVRTGLNQPQHF. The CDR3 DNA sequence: TGCAGCGTTCGCACAGGGCTTAATCAGCCCCAGCATTTT.

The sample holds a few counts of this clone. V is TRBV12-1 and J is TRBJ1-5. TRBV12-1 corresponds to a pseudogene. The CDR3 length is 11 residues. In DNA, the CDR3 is TGTGCCAGCAGCTTCGACCAGCCCCAGCATTTT. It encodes CASSFDQPQHF.

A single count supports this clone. As DNA, the CDR3 is TGTGCCAGCAGCACCCCCCTCCTGAGAGGCAATGAGCAGTTCTTC. Encoded protein: CASSTPLLRGNEQFF. The rearrangement uses TRBV6-1 and TRBJ2-1; D ambiguous. V lost 6 bases and J 6 bases, leaving 18 bases between the germline ends. The germline gives CDR1 MNHNS, CDR2 SASEGT. The CDR3 runs to 15 residues.

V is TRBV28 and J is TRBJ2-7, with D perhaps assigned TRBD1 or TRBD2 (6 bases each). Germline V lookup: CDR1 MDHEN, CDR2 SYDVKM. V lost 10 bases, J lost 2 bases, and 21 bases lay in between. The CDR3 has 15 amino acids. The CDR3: CATSLGGLGTYEQYF. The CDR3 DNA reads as TGTGCCACCTCACTTGGGGGGCTAGGGACCTACGAGCAGTACTTC. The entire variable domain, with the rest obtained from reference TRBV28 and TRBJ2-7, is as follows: DVKVTQSSRYLVKRTGEKVFLECVQDMDHENMFWYRQDPGLGLRLIYFSYDVKMKEKGDIPEGYSVSREKKERFSLILESASTNQTSMYLCATSLGGLGTYEQYFGPGTRLTVT.

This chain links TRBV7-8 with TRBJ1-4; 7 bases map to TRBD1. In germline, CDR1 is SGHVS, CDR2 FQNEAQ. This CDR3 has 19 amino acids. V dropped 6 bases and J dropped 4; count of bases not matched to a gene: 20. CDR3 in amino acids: CASSRQGPLSTNFNEKLFF. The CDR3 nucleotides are TGTGCCAGCAGTAGACAGGGCCCCTTATCAACTAATTTTAATGAAAAACTGTTTTTT.

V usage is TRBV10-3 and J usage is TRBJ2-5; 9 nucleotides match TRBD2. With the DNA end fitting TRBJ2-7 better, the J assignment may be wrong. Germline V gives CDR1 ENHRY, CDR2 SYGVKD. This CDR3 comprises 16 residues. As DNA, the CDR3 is TGTGCCATCAGTGGGCCCCCGGGACTAGCATCCTACGAGCAGTACTTC. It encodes CAISGPPGLASYEQYF.

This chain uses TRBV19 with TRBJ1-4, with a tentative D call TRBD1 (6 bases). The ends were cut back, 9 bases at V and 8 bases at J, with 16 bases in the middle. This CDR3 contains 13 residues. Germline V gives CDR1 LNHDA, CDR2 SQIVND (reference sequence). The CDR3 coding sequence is TGTGCCAGCGGTCCAGGGGTCTCGGAAAAACTGTTTTTT. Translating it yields CASGPGVSEKLFF.

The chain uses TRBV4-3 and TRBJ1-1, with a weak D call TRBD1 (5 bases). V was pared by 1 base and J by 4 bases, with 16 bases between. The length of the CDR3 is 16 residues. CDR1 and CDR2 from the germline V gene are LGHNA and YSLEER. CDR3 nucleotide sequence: TGCGCCAGCAGCCAAGTTCTCAGGGTAGGAGTCACTGAAGCTTTCTTT. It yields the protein CASSQVLRVGVTEAFF.

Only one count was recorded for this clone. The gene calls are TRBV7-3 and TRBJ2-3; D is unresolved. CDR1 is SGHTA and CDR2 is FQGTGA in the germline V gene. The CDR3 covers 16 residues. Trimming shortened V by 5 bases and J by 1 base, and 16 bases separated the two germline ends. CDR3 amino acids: CASSPARVSGTDTQYF. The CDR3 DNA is TGTGCCAGCAGCCCGGCGCGTGTGAGTGGCACAGATACGCAGTATTTT.

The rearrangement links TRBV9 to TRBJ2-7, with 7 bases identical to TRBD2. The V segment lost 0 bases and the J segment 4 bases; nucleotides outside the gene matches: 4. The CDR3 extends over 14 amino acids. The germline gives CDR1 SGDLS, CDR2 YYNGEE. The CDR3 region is CASSVAGGQYEQYF. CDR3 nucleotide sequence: TGTGCCAGCAGCGTAGCGGGAGGCCAATACGAGCAGTACTTC.

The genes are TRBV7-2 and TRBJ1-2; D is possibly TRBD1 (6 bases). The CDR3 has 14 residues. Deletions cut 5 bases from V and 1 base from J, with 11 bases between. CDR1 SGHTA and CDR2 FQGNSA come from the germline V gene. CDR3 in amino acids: CASSRRDNNYGYTF. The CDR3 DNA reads TGTGCCAGCAGCCGCCGGGACAATAACTATGGCTACACCTTC.

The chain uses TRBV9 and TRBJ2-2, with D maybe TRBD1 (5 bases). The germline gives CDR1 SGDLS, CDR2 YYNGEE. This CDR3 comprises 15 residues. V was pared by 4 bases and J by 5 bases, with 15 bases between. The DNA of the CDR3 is TGTGCCAGCAGCCCCCTGGCCAGGGATACCGGGGAGCTGTTTTTT. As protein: CASSPLARDTGELFF.

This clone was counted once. The CDR3 spells CASSQGQGSYEQYF. The CDR3 DNA is TGCGCCAGCAGCCAAGGGCAGGGCTCCTACGAGCAGTACTTC. The J gene is TRBJ2-7, the V gene TRBV4-1, with D possibly matching TRBD1 (5 bases). This CDR3 spans 14 amino acids. Germline V gene data show CDR1 as MGHRA and CDR2 as YSYEKL. V lost 1 base and J 0 bases, leaving 7 bases between the germline ends.

The CDR3 reads CASTPLGRTGGLETQYF. DNA for the CDR3: TGTGCCAGTACTCCCCTGGGGCGGACAGGGGGCCTGGAGACCCAGTACTTC. V and J are TRBV19 and TRBJ2-5, with TRBD1 matching over 11 bases. V shed 7 bases, J shed 5 bases, and the junction held 15 bases outside the gene matches. The CDR3 is 17 amino acids. Germline CDR1 is LNHDA and CDR2 is SQIVND (reference sequence).

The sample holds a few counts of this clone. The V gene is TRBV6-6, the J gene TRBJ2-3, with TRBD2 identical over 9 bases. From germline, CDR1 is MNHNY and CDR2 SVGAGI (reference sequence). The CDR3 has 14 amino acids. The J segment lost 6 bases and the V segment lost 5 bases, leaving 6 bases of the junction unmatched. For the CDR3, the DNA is TGTGCCAGCAGTAAGGGACTAGCTAGCGATACGCAGTATTTT. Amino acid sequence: CASSKGLASDTQYF.

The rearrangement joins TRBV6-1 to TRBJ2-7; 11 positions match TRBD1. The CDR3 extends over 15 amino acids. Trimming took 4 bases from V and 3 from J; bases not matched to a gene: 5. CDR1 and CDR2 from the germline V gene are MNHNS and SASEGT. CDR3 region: CASSGVGTGGYEQYF. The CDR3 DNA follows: TGTGCCAGCAGTGGTGTAGGGACAGGGGGCTACGAGCAGTACTTC.

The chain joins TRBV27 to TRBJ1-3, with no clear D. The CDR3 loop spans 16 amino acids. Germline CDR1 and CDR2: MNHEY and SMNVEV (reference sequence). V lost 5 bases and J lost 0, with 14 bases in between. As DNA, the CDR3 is TGTGCCAGCAGTCCGCGGGAGAGGATCTCTGGAAACACCATATATTTT. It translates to CASSPRERISGNTIYF.

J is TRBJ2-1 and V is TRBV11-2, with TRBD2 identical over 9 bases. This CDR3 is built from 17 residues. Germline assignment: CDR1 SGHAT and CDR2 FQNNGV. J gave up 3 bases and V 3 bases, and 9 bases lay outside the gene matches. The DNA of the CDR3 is TGTGCCAGCAGCTTCCTGAGAACTAGCGGGTTCTACAATGAGCAGTTCTTC. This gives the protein CASSFLRTSGFYNEQFF.

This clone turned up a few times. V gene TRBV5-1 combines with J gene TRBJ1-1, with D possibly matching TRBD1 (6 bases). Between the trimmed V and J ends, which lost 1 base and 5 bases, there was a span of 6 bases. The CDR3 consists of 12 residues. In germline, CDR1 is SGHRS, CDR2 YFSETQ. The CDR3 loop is CASSLRGTEAFF. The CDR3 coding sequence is TGCGCCAGCAGCTTGAGGGGGACTGAAGCTTTCTTT.

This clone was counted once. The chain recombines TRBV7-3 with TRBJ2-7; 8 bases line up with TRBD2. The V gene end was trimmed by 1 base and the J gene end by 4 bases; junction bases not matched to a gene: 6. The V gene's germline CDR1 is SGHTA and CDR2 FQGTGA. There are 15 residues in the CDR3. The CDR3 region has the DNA TGTGCCAGCAGCTTAATCCCTAGCGGGCCTTACGAGCAGTACTTC. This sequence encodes CASSLIPSGPYEQYF.

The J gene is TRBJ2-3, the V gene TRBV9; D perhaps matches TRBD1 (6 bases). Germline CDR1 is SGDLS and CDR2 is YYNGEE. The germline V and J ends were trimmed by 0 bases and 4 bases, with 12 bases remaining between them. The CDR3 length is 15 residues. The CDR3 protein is CASSVAGAIADTQYF. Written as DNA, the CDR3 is TGTGCCAGCAGCGTAGCAGGGGCTATCGCAGATACGCAGTATTTT.

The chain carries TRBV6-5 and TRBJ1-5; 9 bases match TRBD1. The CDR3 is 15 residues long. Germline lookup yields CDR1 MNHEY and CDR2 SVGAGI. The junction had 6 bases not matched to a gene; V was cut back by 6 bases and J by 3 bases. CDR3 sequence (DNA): TGTGCCAGCAGCCCGACAGGGGGATCCAATCAGCCCCAGCATTTT. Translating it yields CASSPTGGSNQPQHF.

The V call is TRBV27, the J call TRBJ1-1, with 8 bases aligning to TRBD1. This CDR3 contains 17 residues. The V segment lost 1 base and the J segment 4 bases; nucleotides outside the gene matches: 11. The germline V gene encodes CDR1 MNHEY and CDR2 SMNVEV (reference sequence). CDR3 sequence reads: CASSLFFQGARTTEAFF. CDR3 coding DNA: TGTGCCAGCAGTTTATTTTTTCAGGGGGCGCGGACCACTGAAGCTTTCTTT.

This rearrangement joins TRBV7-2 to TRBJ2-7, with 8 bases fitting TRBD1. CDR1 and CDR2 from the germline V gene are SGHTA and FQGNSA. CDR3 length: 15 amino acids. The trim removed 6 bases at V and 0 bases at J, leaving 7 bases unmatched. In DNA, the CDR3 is TGTGCCAGCAGACCAGGGGGCAGGCCCTCCTACGAGCAGTACTTC. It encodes CASRPGGRPSYEQYF.